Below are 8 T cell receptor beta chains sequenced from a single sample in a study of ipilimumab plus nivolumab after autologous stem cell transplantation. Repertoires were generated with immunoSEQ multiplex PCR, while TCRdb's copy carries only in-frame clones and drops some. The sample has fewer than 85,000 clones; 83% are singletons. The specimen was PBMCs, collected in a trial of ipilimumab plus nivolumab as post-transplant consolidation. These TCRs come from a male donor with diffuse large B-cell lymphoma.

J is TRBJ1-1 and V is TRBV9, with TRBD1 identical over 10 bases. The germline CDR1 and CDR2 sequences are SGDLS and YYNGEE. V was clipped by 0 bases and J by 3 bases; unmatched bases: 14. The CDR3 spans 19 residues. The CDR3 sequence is CASSVGHYRDRGTYTEAFF. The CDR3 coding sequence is TGTGCCAGCAGCGTAGGTCATTACCGGGACAGGGGTACGTACACTGAAGCTTTCTTT.

The CDR3 here is CASSSPDRGSEKLFF. The CDR3 DNA reads TGTGCCAGCAGCTCCCCGGACAGGGGGAGTGAAAAACTGTTTTTT. The V and J genes are TRBV7-9 and TRBJ1-4, with 10 bases matching TRBD1. Germline V CDR1 and CDR2: SEHNR, FQNEAQ (reference sequence). The CDR3 sequence is 15 residues long. V shed 4 bases and J 7 bases; nucleotides not matched to a gene: 6.

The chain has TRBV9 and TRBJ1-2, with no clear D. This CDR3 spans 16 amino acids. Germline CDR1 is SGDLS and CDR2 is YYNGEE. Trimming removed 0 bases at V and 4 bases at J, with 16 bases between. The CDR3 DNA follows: TGTGCCAGCAGCGTAGAGGCACAAGGATCCGTCTATGGCTACACCTTC. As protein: CASSVEAQGSVYGYTF.

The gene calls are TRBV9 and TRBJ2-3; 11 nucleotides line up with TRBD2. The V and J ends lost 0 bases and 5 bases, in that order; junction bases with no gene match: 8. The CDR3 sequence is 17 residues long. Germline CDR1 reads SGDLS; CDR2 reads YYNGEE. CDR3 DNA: TGTGCCAGCAGCGTAGATATTACTAGCGGGGGACAAGATACGCAGTATTTT. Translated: CASSVDITSGGQDTQYF. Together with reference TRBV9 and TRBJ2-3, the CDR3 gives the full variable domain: DSGVTQTPKHLITATGQRVTLRCSPRSGDLSVYWYQQSLDQGLQFLIQYYNGEERAKGNILERFSAQQFPDLHSELNLSSLELGDSALYFCASSVDITSGGQDTQYFGPGTRLTVL.

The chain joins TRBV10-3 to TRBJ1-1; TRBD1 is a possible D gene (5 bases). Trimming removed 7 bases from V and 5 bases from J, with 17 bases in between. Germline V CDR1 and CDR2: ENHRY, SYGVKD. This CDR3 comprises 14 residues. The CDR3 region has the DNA TGTGCCATCATGTCCGGGACGGAGAAAACTGAAGCTTTCTTT. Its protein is CAIMSGTEKTEAFF.

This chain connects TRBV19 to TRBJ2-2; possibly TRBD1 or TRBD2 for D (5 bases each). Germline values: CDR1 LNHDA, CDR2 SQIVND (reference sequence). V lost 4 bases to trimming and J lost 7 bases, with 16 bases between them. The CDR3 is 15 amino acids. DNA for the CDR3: TGTGCCAGTAGTACGGGGCTCCCCAGTGGCGGGGAGCTGTTTTTT. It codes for CASSTGLPSGGELFF.

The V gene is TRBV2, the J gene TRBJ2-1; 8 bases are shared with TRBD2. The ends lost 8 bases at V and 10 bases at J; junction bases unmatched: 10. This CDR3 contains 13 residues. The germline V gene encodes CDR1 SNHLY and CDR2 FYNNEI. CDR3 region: CASSRGGLQEQFF. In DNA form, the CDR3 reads TGTGCCAGCTCCCGGGGGGGGCTACAGGAGCAGTTCTTC.

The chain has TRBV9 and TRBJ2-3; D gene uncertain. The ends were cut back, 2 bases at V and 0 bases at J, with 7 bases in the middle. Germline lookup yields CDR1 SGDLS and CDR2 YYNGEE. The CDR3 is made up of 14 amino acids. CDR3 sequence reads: CASSVTDSTDTQYF. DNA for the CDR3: TGTGCCAGCAGCGTTACGGATAGCACAGATACGCAGTATTTT.